The 5 T cell receptor beta chains reported below all come from one sample, sequenced in a study of spatial heterogeneity in lung cancer. Time point described: blood at routine non-recurrence follow-up after resection. Each CDR3 protein gets one entry after TCRdb re-called the 5' RACE reads with MiXCR. Of over 40,000 distinct CDR3 sequences listed, around 11% were seen once; the top ten hold over 30%. The material sequenced was PBMCs, taken at follow-up. The receptors were sampled from a male donor with early-stage non-small cell lung cancer.

This clonotype was picked up many times. V usage is TRBV29-1 and J usage is TRBJ1-5, with D hard to call. CDR3 length: 14 amino acids. V was pared by 6 bases and J by 0 bases, with 12 bases between. Germline assignment: CDR1 SQVTM and CDR2 ANQGSEA. The CDR3 reads CSVREGLSNQPQHF. The CDR3 coding sequence is TGCAGCGTGAGGGAGGGCCTTAGCAATCAGCCCCAGCATTTT.

This clonotype has at least ten counts. The chain has TRBV28 and TRBJ2-7; 9 positions match TRBD1. V shed 6 bases and J 5 bases; nucleotides not matched to a gene: 5. Germline V gives CDR1 MDHEN, CDR2 SYDVKM. The CDR3 totals 13 residues. CDR3 sequence reads: CASRGQGNNEQYF. As DNA, the CDR3 is TGTGCCAGCAGGGGACAGGGTAACAACGAGCAGTACTTC.

This clonotype was seen only a few times. V usage is TRBV2 and J usage is TRBJ1-1; D gene uncertain. This CDR3 has 15 residues. Germline V gene lookup returns CDR1 SNHLY and CDR2 FYNNEI. The ends were cut back, 7 bases at V and 0 bases at J, with 15 bases in the middle. This CDR3 reads CASKSSGVMNTEAFF. CDR3 bases: TGTGCCAGCAAAAGCAGCGGGGTTATGAACACTGAAGCTTTCTTT.

The chain has TRBV7-2 and TRBJ2-3; 7 bases match TRBD2. With V trimmed by 5 bases and J by 1 base, 3 bases remained unmatched. Germline CDR1 reads SGHTA; CDR2 reads FQGNSA. This CDR3 has 14 residues. The CDR3 is CASSITSGTDTQYF. For the CDR3, the DNA is TGTGCCAGCAGCATAACTAGCGGCACAGATACGCAGTATTTT.

This chain uses TRBV7-2 with TRBJ2-1, with a possible D match to TRBD2 (5 bases). This CDR3 has 17 amino acids. The germline CDR1 and CDR2 sequences are SGHTA and FQGNSA. The V and J ends lost 0 bases and 0 bases respectively, with 12 bases between them. In DNA form, the CDR3 reads TGTGCCAGCAGCTTAGCGCGGAGGACGAGCTCCTACAATGAGCAGTTCTTC. It codes for CASSLARRTSSYNEQFF.